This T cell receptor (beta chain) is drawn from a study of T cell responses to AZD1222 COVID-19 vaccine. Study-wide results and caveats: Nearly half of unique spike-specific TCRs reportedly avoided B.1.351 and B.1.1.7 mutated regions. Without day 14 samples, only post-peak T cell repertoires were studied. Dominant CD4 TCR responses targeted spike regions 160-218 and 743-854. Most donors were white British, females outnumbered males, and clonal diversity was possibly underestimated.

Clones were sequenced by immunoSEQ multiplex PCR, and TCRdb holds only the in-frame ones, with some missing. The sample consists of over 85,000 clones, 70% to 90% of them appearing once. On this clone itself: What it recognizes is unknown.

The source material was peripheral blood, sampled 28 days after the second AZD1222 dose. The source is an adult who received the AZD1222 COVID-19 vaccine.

CDR3 bases: TGCGCCAGCAGTCAATCGGGGAGGTTCGGACAGGGGGGCAATCAGCCCCAGCATTTT. It yields the protein CASSQSGRFGQGGNQPQHF. The chain has TRBV23-1 and TRBJ1-5; 10 bases map to TRBD1. TRBV23-1 is placed among ORFs of uncertain function. The V gene end was trimmed by 0 bases and the J gene end by 2 bases; junction bases not matched to a gene: 10. The CDR3 contains 19 residues.